This TCR beta chain came from a study of T cell repertoires in cytomegalovirus infection. Study in general: HLA-B-restricted CMV epitopes that are well studied, plus recently identified HLA-C-restricted ones, were used by the study. Overall study findings and caveats: The cumulative frequency of public TCR beta families identified carriers of CMV plus the relevant HLA. The ex vivo response was dominated by HLA-C-restricted CMV-specific TCR beta clonotypes.

The CDR3 extends over 14 amino acids. V lost 3 bases, J lost 9 bases, and 7 bases stayed unmatched. One entry per CDR3 protein, called by TCRdb with MiXCR from the reads. This table has 100,000 to 150,000 distinct CDR3 sequences, around 30% appearing once. There are a few counts of this clonotype. Antigen: not known. This sequence joins TRBV12-3 or TRBV12-4 and TRBJ2-1, with 8 positions matching TRBD2. This sequence was found in a human donor in good health (CMV status not recorded). Some clones in this sample may be carry-over from other donors' samples. The sequencing used CD8+ T cells from cultured PBMCs, collected from culture after CMV antigen stimulation. CDR3: CASSFTGGAVEQFF. DNA for the CDR3: TGTGCCAGCAGTTTTACCGGGGGGGCCGTTGAGCAGTTCTTC.